The next 25 T cell receptor beta chains were all read from a single sample in a study of response to subunit inactivated influenza vaccine. TCRdb ran MiXCR on the RT-PCR reads and lists one entry per CDR3 protein. Here the sample spans under 800,000 distinct CDR3 sequences, 11% to 15% being singletons. The starting material was PBMCs from blood, obtained 14 to 15 days before vaccination. The receptors derive from a man in his forties or fifties who received an inactivated influenza vaccine.

This clonotype was observed a handful of times. The chain links TRBV20-1 to TRBJ2-2; D gene uncertain. CDR3 length: 12 residues. From germline, CDR1 is DFQATT and CDR2 SNEGSKA (reference sequence). The V end lost 6 bases, the J end lost 6 bases, and 11 bases lay between the germline ends. The CDR3 nucleotides are TGCAGTGCCGGGCCGACGGCCGGGGAGCTGTTTTTT. Encoded protein: CSAGPTAGELFF.

The V gene is TRBV21-1, the J gene TRBJ2-5; TRBD1 is the table's D call and was not checked against the DNA. TRBV21-1 is a pseudogene segment. This CDR3 is 14 amino acids long. CDR3 coding DNA: TGTGCCAGCAGCATTGGGGGCGATTTGGAGACCCAGTACTTC. Amino acids: CASSIGGDLETQYF.

This clonotype was picked up many times. V and J are TRBV11-2 and TRBJ2-1; D not resolved. The CDR3 has 15 residues. V was trimmed by 5 bases and J by 5 bases, leaving 16 bases between them. Germline V gene data show CDR1 as SGHAT and CDR2 as FQNNGV. The CDR3 sequence: CASSPYNGPNNEQFF. CDR3 nucleotide sequence: TGTGCCAGCAGCCCCTACAACGGACCCAACAATGAGCAGTTCTTC.

There are many counts of this clonotype. The CDR3 protein is CASSKAEDTNTGELFF. Written as DNA, the CDR3 is TGTGCCAGCAGCAAAGCGGAGGACACGAACACCGGGGAGCTGTTTTTT. The chain combines TRBV21-1 with TRBJ2-2; TRBD1, the table's D call, lacks a check against the DNA. TRBV21-1 is assigned pseudogene status. This CDR3 contains 16 residues.

The chain employs TRBV5-1 and TRBJ1-4; maybe TRBD1 (5 bases). There are 15 residues in the CDR3. Trimming stripped 0 bases from V and 1 base from J, with 7 bases between. Germline V gene data show CDR1 as SGHRS and CDR2 as YFSETQ. The CDR3 reads CASSLGGRTNEKLFF. In DNA, the CDR3 is TGCGCCAGCAGCTTGGGGGGCCGAACTAATGAAAAACTGTTTTTT.

The CDR3 is CASSPRFLNYGYTF. CDR3 nucleotides: TGTGCCAGCAGCCCCAGATTTTTAAACTATGGCTACACCTTC. J is TRBJ1-2 and V is TRBV25-1; D is unclear. Germline V CDR1 and CDR2: MGHDK, SYGVNS. This CDR3 has 14 residues. V lost 6 bases to trimming and J lost 2 bases, with 13 bases between them.

This clonotype turned up a few times. Mismatch with germline at one junction end may stem from a read error. The chain is built from TRBV3-1 and TRBJ2-7; tentatively, D is TRBD2 (5 bases). CDR1 and CDR2 (germline): LGHDT, YNNKEL (reference sequence). The CDR3 is made up of 14 amino acids. As DNA, the CDR3 is TGTGCCAGCAGCCCGAGGACTCTCTCCAACGAGCAGTACTTC. It specifies CASSPRTLSNEQYF.

This clonotype was detected only a few times. The chain employs TRBV20-1 and TRBJ2-1, with 8 bases that match TRBD2. CDR1 DFQATT and CDR2 SNEGSKA come from the germline V gene (reference sequence). CDR3 length: 13 amino acids. V gave up 6 bases and J gave up 10 bases; unmatched junction bases: 11. The CDR3 is CSAQVSGIREQFF. The CDR3 region has the DNA TGCAGTGCCCAGGTTAGCGGGATAAGGGAGCAGTTCTTC.

This clonotype has only a few counts. The rearrangement joins TRBV7-2 to TRBJ2-5; 9 positions agree with TRBD2. The CDR3 contains 16 residues. Trimming at V came to 5 bases and at J to 7 bases, leaving 14 bases not matched to a gene. Germline V gene lookup returns CDR1 SGHTA and CDR2 FQGNSA. CDR3 nucleotide sequence: TGTGCCAGCAGCCAGCATCCTAGCGGGGATTTAGTGACCCAGTACTTC. Translating it yields CASSQHPSGDLVTQYF.

The chain links TRBV7-6 to TRBJ1-4, with D perhaps TRBD1 (6 bases). Trimming removed 5 bases from V and 11 bases from J, with 12 bases in between. Germline lookup yields CDR1 SGHVS and CDR2 FNYEAQ. The CDR3 consists of 12 residues. CDR3 region: CASSEDRIKLFF. CDR3 in DNA: TGTGCCAGCAGCGAAGACAGGATCAAACTGTTTTTT.

This clonotype was counted only a few times. V is TRBV24-1 and J is TRBJ2-1; possibly TRBD1 for D (5 bases). V lost 9 bases, J lost 6 bases, and 11 bases lay in between. CDR3 length equals 12 residues. CDR1 KGHDR and CDR2 SFDVKD come from the germline V gene. The chain's CDR3 is CATQADSNEQFF. The CDR3 DNA reads TGTGCCACCCAAGCCGACAGCAATGAGCAGTTCTTC.

Here the CDR3 reads CASSEAPYNSPLHF. The CDR3 DNA is TGCGCCAGCAGCGAGGCCCCATATAATTCACCCCTCCACTTT. V usage is TRBV5-1 and J usage is TRBJ1-6; D call uncertain. Germline V gene sequence: CDR1 SGHRS, CDR2 YFSETQ. Trimming cost V 4 bases and J 4 bases, with 9 bases left between them. The CDR3 consists of 14 residues.

The V and J genes are TRBV15 and TRBJ2-7; D tentatively fits TRBD1 or TRBD2 (6 bases each). This CDR3 has 15 amino acids. With 4 bases removed from V and 6 bases from J, the gap between germline ends came to 19 bases. Germline lookup yields CDR1 LNHNV and CDR2 YYDKDF (reference sequence). Here the CDR3 reads CATSTGAGGLGEQYF. The CDR3 DNA reads TGTGCCACCAGCACGGGGGCTGGAGGTTTGGGCGAGCAGTACTTC. Full variable domain (outside the CDR3, taken from reference TRBV15 and TRBJ2-7): DAMVIQNPRYQVTQFGKPVTLSCSQTLNHNVMYWYQQKSSQAPKLLFHYYDKDFNNEADTPDNFQSRRPNTSFCFLDIRSPGLGDTAMYLCATSTGAGGLGEQYFGPGTRLTVT.

This clonotype was seen many times. The chain has TRBV10-3 and TRBJ2-6; possible D gene TRBD1, 5 bases. Trimming shortened V by 5 bases and J by 0 bases, and 8 bases separated the two germline ends. Looked up from germline, CDR1 is ENHRY and CDR2 is SYGVKD. CDR3 length: 15 residues. CDR3: CAISQGTSGANVLTF. CDR3 DNA sequence: TGTGCCATCAGTCAGGGAACCTCTGGGGCCAACGTCCTGACTTTC.

V and J are TRBV13 and TRBJ2-7; D call uncertain. Trimming pared 7 bases from V and 4 bases from J, leaving 17 bases between. The CDR3 loop spans 14 amino acids. CDR1 is PRHDT, CDR2 FYEKMQ, per germline (reference sequence). The CDR3: CASNTRGAGYEQYF. Written as DNA, the CDR3 is TGTGCCAGCAACACGCGAGGCGCAGGATACGAGCAGTACTTC.

This chain links TRBV5-1 with TRBJ1-6; D is possibly TRBD1 (6 bases). Trimming shortened V by 1 base and J by 5 bases, and 10 bases separated the two germline ends. Germline CDR1 and CDR2: SGHRS and YFSETQ. This CDR3 is built from 15 residues. For the CDR3, the DNA is TGCGCCAGCAGCTTGATGGGACATAATAATTCACCCCTCCACTTT. It yields the protein CASSLMGHNNSPLHF. The full variable domain, completed using reference TRBV5-1 and TRBJ1-6, is KAGVTQTPRYLIKTRGQQVTLSCSPISGHRSVSWYQQTPGQGLQFLFEYFSETQRNKGNFPGRFSGRQFSNSRSEMNVSTLELGDSALYLCASSLMGHNNSPLHFGNGTRLTVT.

This clonotype has more than one count but fewer than ten. V and J are TRBV3-1 and TRBJ2-5; 7 nucleotides line up with TRBD2. This CDR3 region has 15 residues. Germline V gene data show CDR1 as LGHDT and CDR2 as YNNKEL (reference sequence). J gave up 5 bases and V 4 bases, and 10 bases lay outside the gene matches. The CDR3 bases are TGTGCCAGCAGCCTTTACCGGGACTATATGGAGACCCAGTACTTC. Its translation is CASSLYRDYMETQYF.

In its sample, this clonotype was seen a few times. The V call is TRBV7-8, the J call TRBJ2-7; D may match TRBD1 or TRBD2 (5 bases each). Germline CDR1 and CDR2: SGHVS and FQNEAQ. CDR3 length: 14 residues. V was shortened by 5 bases and J by 6 bases, with 17 bases between the two germline ends. CDR3 DNA: TGTGCCAGCAGCGCCGGGACCACTGTCGGCGAGCAGTACTTC. Residues: CASSAGTTVGEQYF.

This clonotype was seen repeatedly, ten times or more. This sequence joins TRBV10-3 and TRBJ2-7; D is uncertain. The germline gives CDR1 ENHRY, CDR2 SYGVKD. Trimming removed 5 bases from V and 2 bases from J, with 4 bases in between. The CDR3 totals 11 residues. The CDR3 is CAISSTYEQYF. In DNA form, the CDR3 reads TGTGCCATCAGTTCTACCTACGAGCAGTACTTC.

The genes are TRBV20-1 and TRBJ2-6; weak D call: TRBD2 (6 bases). Germline CDR1 DFQATT, CDR2 SNEGSKA (reference sequence). Trimming shortened V by 1 base and J by 0 bases, and 10 bases separated the two germline ends. The CDR3 contains 16 residues. CDR3 residues: CSARAWGDSGANVLTF. The CDR3 nucleotides read TGCAGTGCTAGAGCCTGGGGGGACTCTGGGGCCAACGTCCTGACTTTC.

This clonotype has only a few counts. The J gene is TRBJ1-1, the V gene TRBV12-3 or TRBV12-4; D is ambiguous. The CDR3 sequence is 16 residues long. Trimming pared 5 bases from V and 1 base from J, leaving 17 bases between. CDR3 region: CASSPTRVWGNTEAFF. The CDR3 DNA follows: TGTGCCAGCAGTCCGACCCGGGTGTGGGGGAACACTGAAGCTTTCTTT.

This clonotype has at least ten counts. V is TRBV20-1 and J is TRBJ1-1; a weak D match, TRBD1 (5 bases). Trimming pared 4 bases from V and 5 bases from J, leaving 14 bases between. The CDR3 extends over 13 amino acids. Germline V lookup: CDR1 DFQATT, CDR2 SNEGSKA (reference sequence). CDR3 DNA sequence: TGCAGTGCTACAGGGTGGGAGAAAACTGAAGCTTTCTTT. This translates into CSATGWEKTEAFF.

The genes are TRBV6-1 and TRBJ1-2; 9 nucleotides align to TRBD1. This CDR3 contains 17 residues. In germline, CDR1 is MNHNS, CDR2 SASEGT. V lost 6 bases, J lost 4 bases, and 15 bases stayed unmatched. The CDR3 DNA is TGTGCCAGCAGCAGAACCCGTCCGGGACAGGGAGGCTATGGCTACACCTTC. Protein: CASSRTRPGQGGYGYTF.

This chain uses TRBV6-1 with TRBJ1-1, with D possibly matching TRBD1 (5 bases). Germline lookup yields CDR1 MNHNS and CDR2 SASEGT. Trimming pared 7 bases from V and 3 bases from J, leaving 12 bases between. The length of the CDR3 is 13 residues. The CDR3 DNA reads TGTGCCAGCACCAGGGTGGGGGACACTGAAGCTTTCTTT. Translated: CASTRVGDTEAFF.

The chain is built from TRBV29-1 and TRBJ2-7, with 8 nucleotides matching TRBD1. The length of the CDR3 is 13 residues. Germline values: CDR1 SQVTM, CDR2 ANQGSEA. With 2 bases clipped from V and 3 bases from J, the junction kept 3 bases outside the gene matches. The CDR3 sequence: CSVEKDRGYEQYF. The CDR3 DNA reads TGCAGCGTTGAAAAAGACAGGGGCTACGAGCAGTACTTC.